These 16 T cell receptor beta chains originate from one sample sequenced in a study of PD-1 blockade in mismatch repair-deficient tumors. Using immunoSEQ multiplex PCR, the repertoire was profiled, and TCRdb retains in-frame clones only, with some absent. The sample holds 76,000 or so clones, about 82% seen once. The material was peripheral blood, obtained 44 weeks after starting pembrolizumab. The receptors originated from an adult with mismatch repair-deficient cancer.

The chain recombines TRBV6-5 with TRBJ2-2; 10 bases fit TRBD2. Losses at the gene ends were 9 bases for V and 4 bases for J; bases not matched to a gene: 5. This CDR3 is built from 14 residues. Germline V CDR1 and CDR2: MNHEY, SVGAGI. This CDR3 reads CASNLAGVTGELFF. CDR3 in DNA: TGTGCCAGTAACCTAGCGGGGGTCACCGGGGAGCTGTTTTTT.

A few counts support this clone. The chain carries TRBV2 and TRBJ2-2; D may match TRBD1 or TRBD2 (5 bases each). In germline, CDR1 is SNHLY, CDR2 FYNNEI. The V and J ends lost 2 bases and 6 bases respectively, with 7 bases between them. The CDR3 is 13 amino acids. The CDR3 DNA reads TGTGCCAGCAGTGAATCGGGGCCCGGGGAGCTGTTTTTT. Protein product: CASSESGPGELFF.

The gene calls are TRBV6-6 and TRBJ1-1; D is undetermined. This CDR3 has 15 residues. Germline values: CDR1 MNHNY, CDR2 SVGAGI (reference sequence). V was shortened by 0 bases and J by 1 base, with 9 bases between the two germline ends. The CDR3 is CASSYSLSENTEAFF. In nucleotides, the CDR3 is TGTGCCAGCAGTTACTCGCTGTCAGAGAACACTGAAGCTTTCTTT.

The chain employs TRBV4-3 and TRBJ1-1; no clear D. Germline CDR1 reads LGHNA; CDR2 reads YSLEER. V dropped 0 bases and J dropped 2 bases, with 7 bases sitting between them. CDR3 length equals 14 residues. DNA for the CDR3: TGCGCCAGCAGCCAAGATCCAATCAACACTGAAGCTTTCTTT. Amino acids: CASSQDPINTEAFF.

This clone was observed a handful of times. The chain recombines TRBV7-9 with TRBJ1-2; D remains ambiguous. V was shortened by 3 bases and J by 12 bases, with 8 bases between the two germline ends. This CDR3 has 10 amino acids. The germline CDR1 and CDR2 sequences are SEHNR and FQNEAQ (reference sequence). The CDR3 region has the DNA TGTGCCAGCAGCTTTTCTGCGGACACCTTC. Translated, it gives CASSFSADTF.

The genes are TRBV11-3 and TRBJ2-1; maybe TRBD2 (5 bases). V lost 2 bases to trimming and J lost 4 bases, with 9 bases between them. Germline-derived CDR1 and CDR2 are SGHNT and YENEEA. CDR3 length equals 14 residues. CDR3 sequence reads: CASSLSAAYNEQFF. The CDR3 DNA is TGTGCCAGCAGCTTATCAGCGGCATACAATGAGCAGTTCTTC.

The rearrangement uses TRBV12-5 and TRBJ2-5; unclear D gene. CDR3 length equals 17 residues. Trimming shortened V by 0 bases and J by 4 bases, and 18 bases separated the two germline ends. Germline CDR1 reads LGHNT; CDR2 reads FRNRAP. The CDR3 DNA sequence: TGTGCTAGTGGTTTGGTACAGTTCACTCAAACCGGAGAGACCCAGTACTTC. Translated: CASGLVQFTQTGETQYF.

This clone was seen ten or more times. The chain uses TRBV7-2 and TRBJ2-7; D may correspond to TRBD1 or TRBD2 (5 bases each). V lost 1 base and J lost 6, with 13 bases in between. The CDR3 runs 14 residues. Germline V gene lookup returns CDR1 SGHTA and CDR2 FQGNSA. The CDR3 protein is CASSLVSGAGEQYF. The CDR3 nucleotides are TGTGCCAGCAGCTTAGTTTCTGGGGCGGGCGAGCAGTACTTC. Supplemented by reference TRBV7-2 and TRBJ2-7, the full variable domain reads GAGVSQSPSNKVTEKGKDVELRCDPISGHTALYWYRQSLGQGLEFLIYFQGNSAPDKSGLPSDRFSAERTGGSVSTLTIQRTQQEDSAVYLCASSLVSGAGEQYFGPGTRLTVT.

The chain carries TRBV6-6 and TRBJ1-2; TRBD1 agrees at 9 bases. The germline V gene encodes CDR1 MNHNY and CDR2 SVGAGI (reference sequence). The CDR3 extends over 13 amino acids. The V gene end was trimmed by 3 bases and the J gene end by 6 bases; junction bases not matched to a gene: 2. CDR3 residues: CASSYRTGDGYTF. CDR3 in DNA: TGTGCCAGCAGTTATAGGACAGGGGATGGCTACACCTTC.

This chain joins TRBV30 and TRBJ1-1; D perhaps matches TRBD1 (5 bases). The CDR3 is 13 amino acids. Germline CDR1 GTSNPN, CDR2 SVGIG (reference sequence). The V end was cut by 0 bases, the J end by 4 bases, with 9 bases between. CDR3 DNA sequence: TGTGCCTGGAGTGTCGGGGGAGGCACTGAAGCTTTCTTT. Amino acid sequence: CAWSVGGGTEAFF.

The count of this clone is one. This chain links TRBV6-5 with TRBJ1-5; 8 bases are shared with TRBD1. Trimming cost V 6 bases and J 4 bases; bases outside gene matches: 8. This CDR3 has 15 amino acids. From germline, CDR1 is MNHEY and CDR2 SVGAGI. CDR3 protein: CASRRLRGRNQPQHF. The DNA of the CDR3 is TGTGCCAGCAGGCGACTCAGGGGGCGAAATCAGCCCCAGCATTTT.

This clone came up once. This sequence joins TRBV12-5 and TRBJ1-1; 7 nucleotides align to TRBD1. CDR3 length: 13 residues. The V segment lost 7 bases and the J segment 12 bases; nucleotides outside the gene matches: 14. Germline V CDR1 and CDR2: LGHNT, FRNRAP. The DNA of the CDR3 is TGTGCTAGTGCCCACTCGGACAGGCCGAAAACTTTCTTT. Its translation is CASAHSDRPKTFF.

The CDR3 sequence: CASSLEGGAPRGEQFF. The CDR3, as DNA: TGTGCCAGCAGCTTAGAGGGGGGAGCCCCGCGGGGGGAGCAGTTCTTC. This chain connects TRBV7-6 to TRBJ2-1, with D possibly being TRBD2 (7 bases). With 1 base removed from V and 10 bases from J, the gap between germline ends came to 20 bases. The CDR3 covers 16 residues. Germline CDR1 reads SGHVS; CDR2 reads FNYEAQ.

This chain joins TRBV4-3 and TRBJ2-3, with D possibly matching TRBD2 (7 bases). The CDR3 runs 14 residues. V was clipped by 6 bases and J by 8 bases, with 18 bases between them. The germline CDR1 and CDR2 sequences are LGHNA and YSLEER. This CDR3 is CASSSSLGGGTQYF. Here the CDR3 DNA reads TGCGCCAGCAGTAGCAGTTTGGGAGGGGGTACGCAGTATTTT.

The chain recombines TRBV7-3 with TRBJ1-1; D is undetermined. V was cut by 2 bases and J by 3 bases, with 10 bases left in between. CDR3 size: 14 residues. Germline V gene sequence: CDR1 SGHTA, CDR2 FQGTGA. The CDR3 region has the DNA TGTGCCAGCAGCTTAGCGCGTGGGGACACTGAAGCTTTCTTT. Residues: CASSLARGDTEAFF.

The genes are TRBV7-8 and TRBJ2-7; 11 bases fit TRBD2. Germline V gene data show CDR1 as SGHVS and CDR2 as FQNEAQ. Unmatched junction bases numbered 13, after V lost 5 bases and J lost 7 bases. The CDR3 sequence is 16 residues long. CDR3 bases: TGTGCCAGCAGCGCCGGGACTAGCGGCACGGTGGGAGAGCAGTACTTC. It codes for CASSAGTSGTVGEQYF.